This record concerns one T cell receptor (beta chain) sequence. What it binds is unknown. Each cell subset's genomic DNA was divided evenly among several immunoSEQ plates. Measured with immunoSEQ multiplex PCR; TCRdb has only the in-frame clones, and not every one. The sample holds roughly 100,000 clones, less than 80% seen once. These data originate in a study of shared clonotypes between healthy human individuals. Study details: Samples came from two female and a few male donors aged 18 to 49. The plates for each donor numbered three CD4 naive, three CD4 memory, two CD8 naive and one CD8 memory. General study results and limits: There were few donors, and this limited the genetic and exposure-history diversity represented.

The CDR3 runs to 17 residues. In germline, CDR1 is MGHRA, CDR2 YSYEKL. V shed 4 bases, J shed 2 bases, and the junction held 9 bases outside the gene matches. The sequenced sample was memory CD8+ T cells sorted from blood. Subset of the sample: CD45RO+ cells pooled with CCR7-negative TemRA cells. This sequence was found in a woman aged 25 to 39 in good health. The chain carries TRBV4-1 and TRBJ2-1; TRBD2 matches at 9 bases. The CDR3: CASSPRGAGGTYNEQFF. In nucleotides, the CDR3 is TGCGCCAGCAGCCCAAGAGGAGCGGGAGGAACCTACAATGAGCAGTTCTTC.